The 29 T cell receptor beta chains listed next were all sequenced from one sample in a study of T cell repertoires in cytomegalovirus infection. Via MiXCR, TCRdb re-called the reads, giving one row per CDR3 protein. The sample lists 200,000 to 300,000 distinct CDR3 sequences; 8% to 9.5% were seen once. The specimen sequenced was PBMCs. The receptors derive from a human donor in good health (CMV status not recorded). Some clones in this sample may be carry-over from other donors' samples.

This clonotype showed up just a few times. The chain couples TRBV5-1 to TRBJ2-7, with D perhaps TRBD2 (5 bases). CDR1 SGHRS and CDR2 YFSETQ come from the germline V gene. The CDR3 loop spans 15 amino acids. Trimming left V 0 bases short and J 2 bases short, with 12 bases between. The CDR3 coding sequence is TGCGCCAGCAGCTTGGAGCTACCGGGGACCTACGAGCAGTACTTC. Encoded protein: CASSLELPGTYEQYF.

This clonotype was seen a few times. The chain recombines TRBV20-1 with TRBJ2-7, with 8 bases that match TRBD2. There are 15 residues in the CDR3. From germline, CDR1 is DFQATT and CDR2 SNEGSKA (reference sequence). V trimming: 7 bases; J trimming: 6 bases; junction bases outside the gene matches: 17. DNA of the CDR3: TGCAGTGACAAACTAGCGGAGGGAGTACTTATCGAGCAGTACTTC. Amino acid sequence: CSDKLAEGVLIEQYF.

This clonotype has more than one count but fewer than ten. V gene TRBV11-2 combines with J gene TRBJ1-5; D perhaps matches TRBD1 (6 bases). V lost 2 bases and J lost 0, with 11 bases in between. Germline values: CDR1 SGHAT, CDR2 FQNNGV. This CDR3 is 16 amino acids long. This CDR3 is CASSLSQGTSNQPQHF. As DNA, the CDR3 is TGTGCCAGCAGCTTATCCCAGGGGACTAGCAATCAGCCCCAGCATTTT.

This clonotype was detected ten times or more. This chain links TRBV29-1 with TRBJ2-7, with TRBD2 matching over 7 bases. The V gene end was trimmed by 4 bases and the J gene end by 3 bases; junction bases not matched to a gene: 9. Germline values: CDR1 SQVTM, CDR2 ANQGSEA. The CDR3 runs 14 residues. The CDR3 sequence: CSVVGGGVSYEQYF. The CDR3 nucleotides are TGCAGCGTTGTAGGTGGGGGGGTGAGCTACGAGCAGTACTTC.

For the CDR3, the DNA is TGTGCCAGCAGCCAAAAAAGAGGGGGAATAGGATACGAGCAGTACTTC. Translating gives CASSQKRGGIGYEQYF. The chain is built from TRBV6-6 and TRBJ2-7; possible D gene TRBD1, 6 bases. CDR3 size: 16 residues. Trimming left V 6 bases short and J 4 bases short, with 22 bases between. Germline V gene lookup returns CDR1 MNHNY and CDR2 SVGAGI (reference sequence).

This clonotype showed up many times. The rearrangement joins TRBV7-2 to TRBJ2-2; 8 positions agree with TRBD1. The trim removed 5 bases at V and 0 bases at J, leaving 2 bases unmatched. The CDR3 sequence is 15 residues long. The germline CDR1 and CDR2 sequences are SGHTA and FQGNSA. Here the CDR3 DNA reads TGTGCCAGCAGCCCGGACAGGGCGAACACCGGGGAGCTGTTTTTT. Residues: CASSPDRANTGELFF.

Ten or more counts support this clonotype. This chain connects TRBV7-8 to TRBJ1-3, with D uncertain. Trimming removed 1 base from V and 7 bases from J, with 14 bases in between. The CDR3 is 15 amino acids. Germline CDR1 is SGHVS and CDR2 is FQNEAQ. The DNA for the CDR3 is TGTGCCAGCAGCTTAGGGGGTGGAGGGCTGAACACCATATATTTT. Translated, it gives CASSLGGGGLNTIYF.

There are a few counts of this clonotype. The junction does not match germline at one end; this may be a read error. V and J are TRBV5-3 and TRBJ1-1, with 7 nucleotides matching TRBD1. TRBV5-3 is recorded as an ORF, its role being uncertain. This CDR3 has 12 residues. CDR3 amino acids: CASSFTGEAAFF. The CDR3 region has the DNA TGTGCCAGCAGCTTCACAGGGGAGGCAGCTTTCTTT.

The chain carries TRBV12-3 or TRBV12-4 and TRBJ1-1; 9 bases are a match to TRBD1. This CDR3 region has 14 residues. The junction had 7 bases not matched to a gene; V was cut back by 8 bases and J by 3 bases. The CDR3 protein is CASQTGQGYTEAFF. As DNA, the CDR3 is TGTGCCAGCCAAACGGGACAGGGATACACTGAAGCTTTCTTT.

This clonotype was detected many times. DNA for the CDR3: TGTGCCACCAATATGGGAAGGACCACTGAAGCTTTCTTT. It translates to CATNMGRTTEAFF. V is TRBV28 and J is TRBJ1-1; no clear D. The germline V gene has CDR1 MDHEN and CDR2 SYDVKM. The germline V and J ends were trimmed by 10 bases and 4 bases, with 16 bases remaining between them. The CDR3 sequence is 13 residues long.

In this sample, this clonotype turned up many times. V and J are TRBV7-2 and TRBJ1-2; tentatively, D is TRBD1 (5 bases). The CDR3 is made up of 15 amino acids. CDR1 is SGHTA and CDR2 is FQGNSA in the germline V gene. V lost 5 bases to trimming and J lost 2 bases, with 15 bases between them. The CDR3 loop is CASSETPDRNYGYTF. The CDR3 coding sequence is TGTGCCAGCAGCGAAACCCCCGACAGAAACTATGGCTACACCTTC.

This clonotype was counted only a few times. The rearrangement uses TRBV29-1 and TRBJ2-4; no clear D gene. The CDR3 has 13 residues. Looked up from germline, CDR1 is SQVTM and CDR2 is ANQGSEA. V was shortened by 3 bases and J by 6 bases, with 12 bases between the two germline ends. The CDR3 region is CSVDGGALNIQYF. The DNA for the CDR3 is TGCAGCGTTGATGGCGGAGCCTTAAACATTCAGTACTTC. The full variable domain, completed using reference TRBV29-1 and TRBJ2-4, is SAVISQKPSRDICQRGTSLTIQCQVDSQVTMMFWYRQQPGQSLTLIATANQGSEATYESGFVIDKFPISRPNLTFSTLTVSNMSPEDSSIYLCSVDGGALNIQYFGAGTRLSVL.

This clonotype appeared a few times. The chain couples TRBV2 to TRBJ1-5; 7 bases fit TRBD1. Trimming cost V 7 bases and J 7 bases; bases outside gene matches: 13. This CDR3 is built from 15 residues. The germline V gene has CDR1 SNHLY and CDR2 FYNNEI. DNA of the CDR3: TGTGCCAGCATCGTAGACGACAGGGTCGGGCAGCCCCAGCATTTT. Protein: CASIVDDRVGQPQHF.

This clonotype appeared many times. This chain links TRBV7-2 with TRBJ1-1; TRBD1 aligns across 11 bases. Looked up from germline, CDR1 is SGHTA and CDR2 is FQGNSA. Trimming removed 4 bases from V and 4 bases from J; junction bases left unmatched: 2. CDR3 length: 14 amino acids. CDR3 region: CASSWTGGGTEAFF. The DNA for the CDR3 is TGTGCCAGCAGCTGGACAGGGGGCGGCACTGAAGCTTTCTTT.

This clonotype appeared many times. The chain carries TRBV7-2 and TRBJ2-5, with 9 bases that match TRBD1. Trimming at V came to 4 bases and at J to 4 bases, leaving 1 base not matched to a gene. Germline CDR1 and CDR2: SGHTA and FQGNSA. The CDR3 is 13 amino acids. The CDR3, as DNA: TGTGCCAGCAGCTGGGACAGGGCAGAGACCCAGTACTTC. Translated, it gives CASSWDRAETQYF.

Only a few counts were recorded for this clonotype. The chain couples TRBV6-2 or TRBV6-3 to TRBJ1-2; D might be TRBD1 (5 bases). Germline CDR1 is MNHEY and CDR2 is SVGEGT. Trimming shortened V by 6 bases and J by 4 bases, and 15 bases separated the two germline ends. The CDR3 extends over 14 amino acids. The CDR3 sequence: CASSSGTDIYGYTF. As DNA, the CDR3 is TGTGCCAGCAGCTCCGGGACCGACATCTATGGCTACACCTTC.

In its sample, this clonotype was seen a few times. This chain links TRBV7-9 with TRBJ1-5, with 9 bases matching TRBD1. J gave up 6 bases and V 5 bases, and 5 bases lay outside the gene matches. Germline values: CDR1 SEHNR, CDR2 FQNEAQ (reference sequence). The CDR3 spans 14 residues. CDR3 sequence (DNA): TGTGCCAGCAGCCGGGGACAGGGCGGTCAGCCCCAGCATTTT. Amino acids: CASSRGQGGQPQHF.

There are many counts of this clonotype. V and J are TRBV7-2 and TRBJ1-1, with 11 positions matching TRBD1. The CDR3 is 13 residues long. Per the germline V gene, CDR1 is SGHTA and CDR2 is FQGNSA. V was pared by 4 bases and J by 9 bases, with 4 bases of the junction left unmatched. The CDR3 is CASSWGQGDQAFF. In DNA, the CDR3 is TGTGCCAGCAGCTGGGGACAGGGGGACCAAGCTTTCTTT. Complete variable domain (other parts from reference TRBV7-2 and TRBJ1-1): GAGVSQSPSNKVTEKGKDVELRCDPISGHTALYWYRQSLGQGLEFLIYFQGNSAPDKSGLPSDRFSAERTGGSVSTLTIQRTQQEDSAVYLCASSWGQGDQAFFGQGTRLTVV.

In this sample, this clonotype turned up many times. The chain recombines TRBV7-2 with TRBJ1-6; D possibly corresponds to TRBD1 (5 bases). CDR3 size: 12 residues. CDR1 and CDR2 (germline): SGHTA, FQGNSA. CDR3 sequence reads: CAGGDARLPLHF. DNA of the CDR3: TGTGCGGGGGGGGACGCCCGGCTACCCCTCCACTTT.

This clonotype has at least ten counts. The CDR3 loop reads CASRRGPAGNEQFF. The DNA for the CDR3 is TGTGCCAGCCGGCGGGGGCCAGCGGGGAATGAGCAGTTCTTC. The rearrangement uses TRBV7-2 and TRBJ2-1; a weak D match, TRBD2 (7 bases). Germline V gene sequence: CDR1 SGHTA, CDR2 FQGNSA. Trimming stripped 8 bases from V and 7 bases from J, with 18 bases between. The CDR3 totals 14 residues.

This clonotype has at least ten counts. The CDR3 DNA reads as TGTGCCAGCAGCTTAGGTCCAGAGGGGTCCTACGAGCAGTACTTC. It is translated as CASSLGPEGSYEQYF. The gene calls are TRBV7-8 and TRBJ2-7; D tentatively reads TRBD1 or TRBD2 (5 bases each). V lost 1 base and J lost 1, with 11 bases in between. Germline V gene lookup returns CDR1 SGHVS and CDR2 FQNEAQ. The CDR3 runs to 15 residues.

This clonotype was found many times. The J gene is TRBJ1-1, the V gene TRBV7-2; possible D gene TRBD1, 6 bases. This CDR3 is 13 amino acids long. The V end lost 5 bases, the J end lost 6 bases, and 13 bases lay between the germline ends. CDR1 and CDR2 (germline): SGHTA, FQGNSA. The CDR3 sequence: CASSLDRTSEAFF. CDR3 nucleotide sequence: TGTGCCAGCAGCCTCGACAGGACATCTGAAGCTTTCTTT.

Only a few counts were recorded for this clonotype. J is TRBJ1-1 and V is TRBV29-1; D ambiguous. V lost 6 bases and J 6 bases, leaving 14 bases between the germline ends. Germline V CDR1 and CDR2: SQVTM, ANQGSEA. The CDR3 has 12 residues. In DNA, the CDR3 is TGCAGCGTAATACGGGCCTCGGCTGAAGCTTTCTTT. As protein: CSVIRASAEAFF.

This clonotype was seen more than once but under ten times. The chain carries TRBV6-2 or TRBV6-3 and TRBJ1-5; TRBD1 matches at 7 bases. The V gene's germline CDR1 is MNHEY and CDR2 SVGEGT. V lost 5 bases and J lost 4; bases outside the gene matches: 14. The CDR3 is made up of 17 amino acids. The CDR3 nucleotides read TGTGCCAGCAGTCGATATCCGGCGACAGGGCAGAATCAGCCCCAGCATTTT. This encodes CASSRYPATGQNQPQHF.

The chain recombines TRBV18 with TRBJ2-2; D is perhaps TRBD2 (5 bases). Between the trimmed V and J ends, which lost 6 bases and 1 base, there was a span of 12 bases. This CDR3 contains 15 residues. Germline CDR1 reads KGHSH; CDR2 reads LQKENI. The CDR3 region has the DNA TGTGCCAGCTCGGGAGACAATGTGAACACCGGGGAGCTGTTTTTT. Translating it yields CASSGDNVNTGELFF.

The chain couples TRBV3-1 to TRBJ1-2; 8 bases fit TRBD1. The length of the CDR3 is 13 residues. V dropped 7 bases and J dropped 8; count of bases not matched to a gene: 9. Germline V gene data show CDR1 as LGHDT and CDR2 as YNNKEL (reference sequence). In DNA, the CDR3 is TGTGCCAGCACCCTGGACAGGGCCATGGGCTACACCTTC. This sequence encodes CASTLDRAMGYTF.

This clonotype was counted between two and nine times. The chain is built from TRBV29-1 and TRBJ1-1, with 7 bases lining up with TRBD1. Per the germline V gene, CDR1 is SQVTM and CDR2 is ANQGSEA. The V gene end was trimmed by 4 bases and the J gene end by 1 base; junction bases not matched to a gene: 9. The CDR3 extends over 15 amino acids. The CDR3 loop is CSVALLGGPNTEAFF. As DNA, the CDR3 is TGCAGCGTTGCTCTTCTAGGGGGCCCGAACACTGAAGCTTTCTTT.

This clonotype has ten or more counts. The chain recombines TRBV28 with TRBJ1-6, with unresolved D. The CDR3 runs 14 residues. CDR1 MDHEN and CDR2 SYDVKM come from the germline V gene. Trimming shortened V by 8 bases and J by 7 bases, and 15 bases separated the two germline ends. The CDR3 nucleotides read TGTGCCAGCCGAGGAGGTATGAGGAATTCACCCCTCCACTTT. It translates to CASRGGMRNSPLHF.

This clonotype was detected ten times or more. The chain joins TRBV7-2 to TRBJ1-3; D is unresolved. Trimming shortened V by 1 base and J by 0 bases, and 10 bases separated the two germline ends. CDR3 length: 16 residues. CDR1 SGHTA and CDR2 FQGNSA come from the germline V gene. CDR3 region: CASSLGVASSGNTIYF. The CDR3 nucleotides are TGTGCCAGCAGCTTAGGAGTAGCCAGCTCTGGAAACACCATATATTTT.